The rows below give T cell receptor beta chains drawn from one sample of a study of shared clonotypes between healthy human individuals. Generated by immunoSEQ multiplex PCR, the TCRdb table keeps only in-frame clones and is missing some. The sample lists approximately 640,000 clones, 90% seen once, with about 34% in the top ten. The sample was memory CD8+ T cells from PBMCs. Receptor source: a man aged 18 to 30 in good health. Some clones in this sample may be carry-over from other donors' samples. Each CDR3 is given with its conserved first and last residue. A D gene is named only where the DNA matches it firmly. Where a row states a size, it is once, few, many or the class of an expanded clone; other rows omit it.

clone_size d_call j_call v_call cdr3_nt cdr3_aa
. TRBD1 TRBJ1-3 TRBV28 TGTGCCAGCAGTCTCGGACAGGGGTACTCTGGAAACACCATATATTTT CASSLGQGYSGNTIYF
. . TRBJ2-2 TRBV14 TGTGCCAGCAGCCCTTTCGTAGGGAACACCGGGGAGCTGTTTTTT CASSPFVGNTGELFF
. . TRBJ2-2 TRBV6-6 TGTGCCAGCAGTTATGGCCCCCCCACCGGGGAGCTGTTTTTT CASSYGPPTGELFF
. TRBD1 TRBJ1-3 TRBV7-9 TGTGCCAGCAGCGTACAAGACAGGGACTCTGGAAACACCATATATTTT CASSVQDRDSGNTIYF
. TRBD2 TRBJ2-1 TRBV7-6 TGTGCCAGCAGCACCAGACGGACTAGCGGGAGGACCCCTCTCTACAATGAGCAGTTCTTC CASSTRRTSGRTPLYNEQFF
. . TRBJ1-5 TRBV4-1 TGCGCCAGCAGCCAGGTCGGACTGTACAATCAGCCCCAGCATTTT CASSQVGLYNQPQHF
. . TRBJ1-1 TRBV6-4 TGTGCCAGCAACGGGCCGGGGACCACTGAAGCTTTCTTT CASNGPGTTEAFF
. TRBD1 TRBJ1-2 TRBV12-5 TGTGCTAGTGGGACAGGGAACTATGGCTACACCTTC CASGTGNYGYTF
. TRBD2 TRBJ2-1 TRBV30 TGTGCCCGAGCGGGAGGAGGTGAGCAGTTCTTC CARAGGGEQFF
. TRBD2 TRBJ2-2 TRBV9 TGTGCCAGCAGCGGAAAAGGAAGCGGGGAAAGTAACACCGGGGAGCTGTTTTTT CASSGKGSGESNTGELFF
. . TRBJ1-4 TRBV21-1 TGTGCCAGCAGCAAAGGTTGGAGGGAACGGGTCTCTAATGAAAAACTGTTTTTT CASSKGWRERVSNEKLFF
. . TRBJ2-7 TRBV9 TGTGCCAGCAGCGTAGCGGGTCTTCAGGGGGAGGTCGAGCAGTACTTC CASSVAGLQGEVEQYF
. . TRBJ2-3 TRBV6-5 TGTGCCAGCAGTTATACACGAATTGGAGATACGCAGTATTTT CASSYTRIGDTQYF
. TRBD1 TRBJ2-7 TRBV19 TGTGCCAGTAGCAGACAGGGGCCCTACGAGCAGTACTTC CASSRQGPYEQYF
. . TRBJ2-7 TRBV4-1 TGCGCCAGCAGCCAAGGGTTGGGGAACGAGCAGTACTTC CASSQGLGNEQYF
few . TRBJ1-1 TRBV6-1 TGTGCCAGCAGTTGGGAGGGACCTGAAGCTTTCTTT CASSWEGPEAFF
. . TRBJ2-3 TRBV28 TGTGCCAGCAGTTTTAGCGTGGGCCCTCGGTCGGATACGCAGTATTTT CASSFSVGPRSDTQYF
. . TRBJ2-1 TRBV7-2 TGTGCCAGCAGGGCCAGGGGGGGGACTAGGGACAATGAGCAGTTCTTC CASRARGGTRDNEQFF
. TRBD2 TRBJ2-2 TRBV6-4 TGTGCCAGCAGCGGACTAGCGGGAGGCGGAAACACCGGGGAGCTGTTTTTT CASSGLAGGGNTGELFF
. TRBD1 TRBJ2-5 TRBV7-9 TGTGCCAGCAGCCCCCCCGGCGGGGTTAGCCAGGGGGCAGAGACCCAGTACTTC CASSPPGGVSQGAETQYF
. . TRBJ2-3 TRBV7-2 TGTGCCAGCAGCCTAACAGCGGATACGCAGTATTTT CASSLTADTQYF
few . TRBJ1-4 TRBV21-1 TGTGCCAGCAGACCTCCGGGGGCGGGTGAAAAACTGTTTTTT CASRPPGAGEKLFF
. . TRBJ2-7 TRBV5-6 TGTGCCAGCAGCTTGCGCGCTACCTCCGAGCAGTACTTC CASSLRATSEQYF
once . TRBJ2-3 TRBV5-8 TGTGCCAGCAGCTTGGAGGAGCATAGCCTTCCCACAGATACGCAGTATTTT CASSLEEHSLPTDTQYF
. . TRBJ1-5 TRBV4-1 TGCGCCAGCAGCCAAGGCCCAGGGAACCCTTCCAATCAGCCCCAGCATTTT CASSQGPGNPSNQPQHF
few TRBD1 TRBJ1-1 TRBV28 TGTGCCAGCAGTAGGGACAGGGGAAAGAACACTGAAGCTTTCTTT CASSRDRGKNTEAFF
. . TRBJ1-2 TRBV28 TGTGCCATTACGGAGAGGGGTGGCTATGGCTACACCTTC CAITERGGYGYTF
. . TRBJ2-6 TRBV28 TGTGCCAGCAGTTTGGTAGGGATCTCTGGGGCCAACGTCCTGACTTTC CASSLVGISGANVLTF
. TRBD1 TRBJ1-5 TRBV5-6 TGTGCCAGCAGCTTGGATGGAGGGGGCAACCCCCAGCATTTT CASSLDGGGNPQHF
. . TRBJ1-3 TRBV7-8 TGTGCCAGCAGCTCCCTTAGTGCGGACGGAGAACTTTTTTTACCTGGAAACACCATATATTTT CASSSLSADGELFLPGNTIYF
. TRBD2 TRBJ2-1 TRBV27 TGTGCCAGCAGATTTAGCGGGGGGGTCTCCTACAATGAGCAGTTCTTC CASRFSGGVSYNEQFF
. TRBD1 TRBJ2-2 TRBV6-5 TGTGCCAGCAGTTACGCCGACAGGGGCACCGGGGAGCTGTTTTTT CASSYADRGTGELFF
. . TRBJ2-1 TRBV9 TGTGCCAGCAGCGTAGGAAAGGACAATGAGCAGTTCTTC CASSVGKDNEQFF
. . TRBJ1-2 TRBV5-4 TGTGCCAGCAGCCCCCGGGGCAGAACCGGCTACACCTTC CASSPRGRTGYTF
. . TRBJ2-3 TRBV4-1 TGCGCCACCTCCACCCCAGCGCTTAGCACAGATACGCAGTATTTT CATSTPALSTDTQYF
. TRBD2 TRBJ2-7 TRBV11-2 TGTGCCAGCAGCTTGGGAGGGAGACGCGAGCAGTACTTC CASSLGGRREQYF
once . TRBJ2-6 TRBV9 TGTGCCAGCAGCGTAGATGGCCTCTCTGGGGCCAACGTCCTGACTTTC CASSVDGLSGANVLTF